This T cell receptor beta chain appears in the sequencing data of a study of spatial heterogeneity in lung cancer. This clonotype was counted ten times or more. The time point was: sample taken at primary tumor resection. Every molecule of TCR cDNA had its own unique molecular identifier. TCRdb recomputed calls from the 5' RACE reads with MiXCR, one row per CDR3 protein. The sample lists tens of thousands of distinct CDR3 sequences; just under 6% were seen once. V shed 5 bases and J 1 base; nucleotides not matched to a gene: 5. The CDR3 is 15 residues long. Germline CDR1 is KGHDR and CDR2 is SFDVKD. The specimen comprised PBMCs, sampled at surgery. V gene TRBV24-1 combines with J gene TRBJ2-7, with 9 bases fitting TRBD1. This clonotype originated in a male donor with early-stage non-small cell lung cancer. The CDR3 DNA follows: TGTGCCACCAGTGGCCCGGGACAGGGTTCCTACGAGCAGTACTTC. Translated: CATSGPGQGSYEQYF.